This TCR beta chain was captured in a study of post-analysis software for immune sequencing data. For the study at large: Recorded disease courses covered relapsing-remitting, secondary progressive and progressive-relapsing multiple sclerosis. Some patients had no subtype annotation.

TCR beta libraries were prepared from cDNA with unique molecular identifiers. T cells numbering roughly 1 to 10 million yielded some 480,000 cDNA molecules. TCRdb analysed the PCR reads with MiXCR anew, one entry per CDR3 protein. Among about 460,000 distinct CDR3 sequences listed, 40% to 55% were seen once. This CDR3 region has 14 residues. V shed 0 bases and J 5 bases; nucleotides not matched to a gene: 0. Germline V gives CDR1 SGHRS, CDR2 YFSETQ. Study-level findings and limits: A handful of TRBV segments were significantly more frequent in patients than in controls. TRBV5-6, TRBV5-1 and TRBV20-1 were among these segments. In multiple sclerosis, normalized Chao1 diversity was significantly below that of controls.

As concerns this clonotype: Its antigen remains unidentified. The CDR3 does not end in the conserved phenylalanine or tryptophan, so this is likely a read error.

The clonotype was recovered from a girl aged 5-17 years with multiple sclerosis. Sequencing input: blood. This chain joins TRBV5-1 and TRBJ2-1; 9 nucleotides line up with TRBD2. The CDR3 is CASSLASGDNEQFC. CDR3 sequence (DNA): TGCGCCAGCAGCTTGGCTAGCGGGGACAATGAGCAGTTCTGC.